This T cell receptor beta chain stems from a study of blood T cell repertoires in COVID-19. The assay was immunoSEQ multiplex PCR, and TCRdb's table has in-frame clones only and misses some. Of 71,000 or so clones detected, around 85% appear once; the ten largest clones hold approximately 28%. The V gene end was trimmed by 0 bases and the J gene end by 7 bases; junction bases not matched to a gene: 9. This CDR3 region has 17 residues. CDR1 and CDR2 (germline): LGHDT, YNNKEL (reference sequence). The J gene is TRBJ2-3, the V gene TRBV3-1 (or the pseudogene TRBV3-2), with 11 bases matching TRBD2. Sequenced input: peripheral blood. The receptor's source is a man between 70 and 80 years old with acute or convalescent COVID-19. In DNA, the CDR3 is TGTGCCAGCAGCCAAGATCTAGCGGGAGGTCAAGTGAATACGCAGTATTTT. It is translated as CASSQDLAGGQVNTQYF.